The clone carrying this TCR beta chain appeared many times. What it recognizes is unknown. Among the patients, aged 18 to 65, hyperthyroidism was newly diagnosed and had lasted under 2 months. The data were taken from a study of T cells in Graves' hyperthyroidism and ophthalmopathy. Study observations and caveats: Using 13 V-J features, a model discriminated ophthalmopathy from stable hyperthyroidism. Blood samples included most of the expanded thyroid clonotypes exceeding 0.001.

Amplification targeted TCR beta CDR3 regions from RNA transcripts. The HTBI primer set drove a first-round RT-PCR of the TCR CDR3. TCRdb re-analysed the multiplex PCR reads in MiXCR, keeping a single row per CDR3 protein. The data hold under 450,000 distinct CDR3 sequences, with roughly 12% observed a single time. The receptor was isolated from a young man with Graves' hyperthyroidism that later progressed to Graves' ophthalmopathy. Material: blood.

This chain's CDR3 is CASSFSIQGSKDTQYF. The CDR3 region has the DNA TGTGCCAGCAGCTTCTCCATACAGGGGAGTAAGGATACGCAGTATTTT. The chain employs TRBV11-2 and TRBJ2-3; 7 nucleotides agree with TRBD1. J gave up 6 bases and V 3 bases, and 12 bases lay outside the gene matches. Germline V gene data show CDR1 as SGHAT and CDR2 as FQNNGV. The CDR3 is 16 amino acids.